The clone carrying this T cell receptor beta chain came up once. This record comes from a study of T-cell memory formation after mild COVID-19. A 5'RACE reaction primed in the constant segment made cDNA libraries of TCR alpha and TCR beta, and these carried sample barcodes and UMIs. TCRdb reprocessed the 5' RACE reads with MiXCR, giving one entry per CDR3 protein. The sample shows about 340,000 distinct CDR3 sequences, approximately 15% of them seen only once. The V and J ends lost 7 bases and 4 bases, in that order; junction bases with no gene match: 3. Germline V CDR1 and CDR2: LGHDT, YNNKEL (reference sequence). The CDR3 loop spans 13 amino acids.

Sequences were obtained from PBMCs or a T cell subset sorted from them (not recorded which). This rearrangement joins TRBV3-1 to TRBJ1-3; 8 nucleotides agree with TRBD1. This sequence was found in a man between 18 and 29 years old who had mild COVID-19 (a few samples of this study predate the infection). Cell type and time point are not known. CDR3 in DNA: TGTGCCAGCAACAGGGGGAGAGGAAACACCATATATTTT. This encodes CASNRGRGNTIYF.